The 23 T cell receptor beta chains given below trace back to one sample, sequenced in a study of blood T cell repertoires in COVID-19. Some clones are missing from TCRdb's copy, which holds only in-frame ones; the method was immunoSEQ multiplex PCR. The sample yields 55,000 or so clones, around 80% seen once. The specimen was peripheral blood. Receptors were obtained from a human donor in a cohort sampled during active or convalescent COVID-19.

The rearrangement joins TRBV12-5 to TRBJ1-1, with a tentative D call TRBD1 (5 bases). The V end lost 3 bases, the J end lost 11 bases, and 13 bases lay between the germline ends. The CDR3 runs to 12 residues. The germline gives CDR1 LGHNT, CDR2 FRNRAP. The CDR3 spells CASGFWEGTAFF. The CDR3 region has the DNA TGTGCTAGTGGTTTCTGGGAGGGGACTGCTTTCTTT.

The chain recombines TRBV7-8 with TRBJ2-3; D perhaps matches TRBD2 (6 bases). Trimming took 3 bases from V and 2 from J, leaving 9 bases between them. CDR3 length: 14 amino acids. Germline CDR1 reads SGHVS; CDR2 reads FQNEAQ. CDR3 coding DNA: TGTGCCAGCAGCTTCTGGCGGGACACAGATACGCAGTATTTT. Translation gives CASSFWRDTDTQYF.

The chain recombines TRBV5-4 with TRBJ1-2, with D tentatively TRBD1 (5 bases). Germline V lookup: CDR1 SGHNT, CDR2 YYREEE (reference sequence). Trimming cost V 4 bases and J 3 bases, with 19 bases left between them. The CDR3 sequence is 16 residues long. The CDR3 loop reads CASSRSGGAGDYGYTF. The CDR3 DNA sequence: TGTGCCAGCAGCCGGTCAGGAGGGGCAGGCGACTATGGCTACACCTTC.

This clone was recorded once. The chain combines TRBV5-1 with TRBJ1-5; D is unresolved. CDR1 is SGHRS, CDR2 YFSETQ, per germline. Trimming took 0 bases from V and 6 from J, leaving 13 bases between them. The CDR3 is 15 amino acids. CDR3 sequence (DNA): TGCGCCAGCAGCTTGGAAGGGCAGGAGGGTCAGCCCCAGCATTTT. Protein sequence: CASSLEGQEGQPQHF.

This rearrangement joins TRBV19 to TRBJ1-1, with D maybe TRBD1 (6 bases). Germline assignment: CDR1 LNHDA and CDR2 SQIVND (reference sequence). This CDR3 spans 14 amino acids. Trimming took off 6 bases at V and 1 base at J, with 12 bases between the two ends. The CDR3 bases are TGTGCCAGTAGGGGTCAGGGGACGAACACTGAAGCTTTCTTT. Translating gives CASRGQGTNTEAFF.

The V call is TRBV6-2 or TRBV6-3, the J call TRBJ1-5, with a weak D call TRBD1 (6 bases). Germline V gene sequence: CDR1 MNHEY, CDR2 SVGEGT. Trimming shortened V by 4 bases and J by 1 base, and 11 bases separated the two germline ends. CDR3 length equals 15 residues. As DNA, the CDR3 is TGTGCCAGCAGTTTATTCCAGGGGAGCAATCAGCCCCAGCATTTT. It is translated as CASSLFQGSNQPQHF.

The chain joins TRBV21-1 to TRBJ2-2; TRBD2 is the table's D call and was not checked against the DNA. TRBV21-1 is deemed a pseudogene. This CDR3 is 17 amino acids long. CDR3: CASSHGSPNLNTGELFF. CDR3 nucleotide sequence: TGTGCCAGCAGCCATGGGAGCCCCAACCTGAACACCGGGGAGCTGTTTTTT.

This clone was recorded once. The gene calls are TRBV12-3 or TRBV12-4 and TRBJ2-1; D not certain. The CDR3 is made up of 13 amino acids. The V end lost 3 bases, the J end lost 9 bases, and 12 bases lay between the germline ends. The CDR3 DNA follows: TGTGCCAGCAGTTTTAGCACGAAGCGTGAGCAGTTCTTC. Amino acid sequence: CASSFSTKREQFF.

V gene TRBV5-1 combines with J gene TRBJ2-7; perhaps TRBD1 as D (6 bases). The CDR3 consists of 14 residues. V was cut by 0 bases and J by 1 base, with 8 bases left in between. The V gene's germline CDR1 is SGHRS and CDR2 YFSETQ. The CDR3 loop is CASSLGTASYEQYF. For the CDR3, the DNA is TGCGCCAGCAGCTTGGGGACAGCATCCTACGAGCAGTACTTC. The full variable domain, with the rest looked up from reference TRBV5-1 and TRBJ2-7, is KAGVTQTPRYLIKTRGQQVTLSCSPISGHRSVSWYQQTPGQGLQFLFEYFSETQRNKGNFPGRFSGRQFSNSRSEMNVSTLELGDSALYLCASSLGTASYEQYFGPGTRLTVT.

This clone was observed once. The rearrangement joins TRBV6-2 or TRBV6-3 to TRBJ2-1; D uncertain. The germline gives CDR1 MNHEY, CDR2 SVGEGT. Between the trimmed V and J ends, which lost 2 bases and 5 bases, there was a span of 10 bases. This CDR3 contains 14 residues. For the CDR3, the DNA is TGTGCCAGCAGTTACACATCCACCAACAATGAGCAGTTCTTC. The encoded protein is CASSYTSTNNEQFF.

CDR3 residues: CASTGQGATYGYTF. CDR3 bases: TGTGCCAGCACCGGACAGGGGGCGACCTATGGCTACACCTTC. The chain couples TRBV2 to TRBJ1-2, with 11 positions matching TRBD1. V trimming: 7 bases; J trimming: 4 bases; junction bases outside the gene matches: 5. This CDR3 comprises 14 residues. CDR1 is SNHLY and CDR2 is FYNNEI in the germline V gene.

The rearrangement links TRBV19 to TRBJ2-1; 7 nucleotides line up with TRBD2. Looked up from germline, CDR1 is LNHDA and CDR2 is SQIVND (reference sequence). The V and J ends lost 5 bases and 7 bases, in that order; junction bases with no gene match: 2. This CDR3 is built from 12 residues. The CDR3 region is CASSPAGNEQFF. In DNA form, the CDR3 reads TGTGCCAGTAGTCCAGCGGGGAATGAGCAGTTCTTC.

In its sample, this clone was seen a few times. The chain employs TRBV18 and TRBJ1-5; 11 bases are a match to TRBD1. The V gene end was trimmed by 4 bases and the J gene end by 2 bases; junction bases not matched to a gene: 13. The CDR3 sequence is 19 residues long. Per germline, CDR1 KGHSH and CDR2 LQKENI. CDR3 sequence: CASSQSGTGGTLGNQPQHF. The DNA of the CDR3 is TGTGCCAGCTCACAATCCGGGACAGGGGGAACCTTGGGCAATCAGCCCCAGCATTTT.

J is TRBJ2-1 and V is TRBV29-1; TRBD1 agrees at 8 bases. The CDR3 is 15 amino acids. V lost 1 base and J lost 6; bases outside the gene matches: 8. Looked up from germline, CDR1 is SQVTM and CDR2 is ANQGSEA. The CDR3 loop is CSVEGDRLAFNEQFF. The CDR3 coding sequence is TGCAGCGTTGAAGGGGACAGGCTAGCGTTCAATGAGCAGTTCTTC.

V is TRBV6-2 or TRBV6-3 and J is TRBJ1-1, with 12 bases that match TRBD1. The germline CDR1 and CDR2 sequences are MNHEY and SVGEGT. V lost 1 base, J lost 5 bases, and 8 bases stayed unmatched. This CDR3 is 17 amino acids long. The chain's CDR3 is CASSYFGTGGFGTEAFF. CDR3 DNA: TGTGCCAGCAGTTACTTTGGGACAGGGGGCTTCGGGACTGAAGCTTTCTTT.

The V and J genes are TRBV19 and TRBJ2-7, with a possible D match to TRBD2 (5 bases). The V end was cut by 3 bases, the J end by 6 bases, with 9 bases between. The CDR3 extends over 12 amino acids. Germline-derived CDR1 and CDR2 are LNHDA and SQIVND (reference sequence). CDR3 DNA: TGTGCCAGTAGTATTAGGGAGCGCGAGCAGTACTTC. Amino acid sequence: CASSIREREQYF.

V usage is TRBV6-6 and J usage is TRBJ2-1; 9 bases are a match to TRBD1. The CDR3 loop spans 15 amino acids. The V gene's germline CDR1 is MNHNY and CDR2 SVGAGI (reference sequence). Trimming removed 6 bases from V and 4 bases from J; junction bases left unmatched: 7. CDR3 loop: CASRTPGQGYNEQFF. DNA for the CDR3: TGTGCCAGCAGGACCCCGGGACAGGGTTACAATGAGCAGTTCTTC.

The chain carries TRBV25-1 and TRBJ2-3, with a weak D call TRBD1 (5 bases). Germline loops: CDR1 MGHDK, CDR2 SYGVNS. The CDR3 is made up of 15 amino acids. V lost 1 base and J 4 bases, leaving 12 bases between the germline ends. The DNA for the CDR3 is TGTGCCAGCAGTGAATCCCCAGGGCGCGCAGATACGCAGTATTTT. Its translation: CASSESPGRADTQYF.

The gene calls are TRBV7-2 and TRBJ1-5; D ambiguous. The CDR3 loop spans 13 amino acids. V lost 4 bases and J 4 bases, leaving 8 bases between the germline ends. Germline V gives CDR1 SGHTA, CDR2 FQGNSA. The CDR3 nucleotides read TGTGCCAGCAGCTCAACTATGAATCAGCCCCAGCATTTT. Translation gives CASSSTMNQPQHF.

The rearrangement links TRBV28 to TRBJ1-1; 8 bases are shared with TRBD1. The CDR3 totals 14 residues. Trimming cost V 6 bases and J 5 bases; bases outside gene matches: 8. The germline V gene encodes CDR1 MDHEN and CDR2 SYDVKM. DNA for the CDR3: TGTGCCAGCAGCCGGACAGGGTTCTGGACTGAAGCTTTCTTT. It is translated as CASSRTGFWTEAFF.

V and J are TRBV9 and TRBJ1-1; a possible D gene is TRBD1 (6 bases). V lost 1 base and J lost 6, with 10 bases in between. Per the germline V gene, CDR1 is SGDLS and CDR2 is YYNGEE. This CDR3 contains 13 residues. The CDR3 DNA reads as TGTGCCAGCAGCGTAACAGGGACGGCTGAAGCTTTCTTT. This translates into CASSVTGTAEAFF.

V and J are TRBV7-3 and TRBJ1-2; no definite D call. Germline-derived CDR1 and CDR2 are SGHTA and FQGTGA. This CDR3 is 14 amino acids long. The ends were cut back, 5 bases at V and 6 bases at J, with 16 bases in the middle. In DNA, the CDR3 is TGTGCCAGCAGCCCTGGACCTAGCGGGAATGGCTACACCTTC. Amino acids: CASSPGPSGNGYTF. Using reference TRBV7-3 and TRBJ1-2 for the parts outside the CDR3, the full variable domain is GAGVSQTPSNKVTEKGKYVELRCDPISGHTALYWYRQSLGQGPEFLIYFQGTGAADDSGLPNDRFFAVRPEGSVSTLKIQRTERGDSAVYLCASSPGPSGNGYTFGSGTRLTVV.

This clone was seen only a few times. The rearrangement uses TRBV6-5 and TRBJ1-3; tentatively, D is TRBD1 (6 bases). This CDR3 contains 13 residues. Germline assignment: CDR1 MNHEY and CDR2 SVGAGI. V lost 8 bases and J lost 2, with 10 bases in between. CDR3 coding DNA: TGTGCCAGCGAGGGGGTAACTGGAAACACCATATATTTT. Protein: CASEGVTGNTIYF.